Below, one T cell receptor (beta chain) is given with its context. The clone's antigen remains unknown. No much larger clone exists at a distance of one base, and base qualities are not known. These data come from a study of T cell clones after liver transplantation (dated by TCRdb to the late 2010s). For the wider study: Samples were obtained from ITN030ST, a randomized trial in which withdrawal of immunosuppression was attempted within 2 years of liver transplantation. Donor-reactive T cell clones were identified by TCRbeta sequencing following a pre-transplant mixed lymphocyte reaction and were subsequently tracked in post-transplant blood. Third party-reactive TCRbeta sequences were also identified from pre-transplant MLRs to serve as an antigen-independent comparator for donor-reactive sequences. Three of the eight recipients were HCV-positive; the others were transplanted for non-autoimmune, non-viral indications. Subjects received no induction therapy and standard immunosuppression until randomization at 12-24 months post-transplant. Tolerance meant complete immunosuppression withdrawal for at least one year without liver enzymes rising beyond twice the upper limit of normal. Blood samples were collected pre-transplant, pre-randomization before withdrawal, and post-randomization after either full withdrawal or failed withdrawal. Of the 8 liver transplant recipients making up the studied cohort, 3 were classified as tolerant and 5 as non-tolerant.

What the authors observed across the whole study: Because allograft tissue specimens were not available, migration of donor-reactive T cells into the graft, rather than deletion, may have occurred. Low numbers of available donor cells limited the measurable donor-reactive repertoire in two subjects. The conclusions were considered preliminary, being limited by small, heterogeneous patient numbers and non-standardized post-transplant time points. Donor-reactive sequences decreased more than third party-reactive sequences, which suggests partial antigen-specific deletion that was not related to withdrawal success. In most of the 8 subjects, regardless of tolerance or HCV status, circulating donor-reactive CD4 TCRbeta sequences dropped significantly post-transplant. Once repertoire turnover was taken into account, donor-reactive detection showed a significant reduction for CD4 in 7 of 8 subjects and for CD8 in 8 of 8.

There are 14 amino acids in the CDR3, from cysteine to phenylalanine inclusive. The CDR3 DNA has 42 bases and is translated from base 1. The germline V gene yields SGHTA for CDR1 and FQGNSA for CDR2. The V end loses 5 bases and the J end loses 3 bases, and a stretch of 10 bases separates them. Frozen genomic DNA underwent high-throughput TCRbeta CDR3 sequencing by immunoSEQ, including PCR amplification, mapping, bias correction and internal controls. The authors' pipeline ran thus. Only productive rearrangements were retained, and each unique TCRbeta sequence was defined by its CDR3 nucleotide sequence together with its V and J gene. A sequence counted as donor-reactive only if the sequence showed at least 5-fold expansion in CFSE-low cells compared with unstimulated pre-transplant cells and had a frequency of at least 0.01%. Minimum frequency thresholds were set for each subject based on the unstimulated sample with the lowest template count, ensuring at least 90% detection power. Repertoire turnover was measured by Jensen-Shannon divergence between the top 1000 TCRbeta sequences post- and pre-transplant. Changes in detection of donor-reactive sequences were tested with two-sided Fisher's exact tests. TCRdb carries this immuneACCESS record with in-frame sequences only. Its versions omit some clonotypes, under half of them owing to an unresolved V gene in the studies checked, with the rest unexplained. That table supplies the V and J calls and clone size; D and trimming were determined from the DNA. Counted in this sample were about 70,000 clones; over 70% of them appeared once. The leading ten clones occupy approximately 0.81% of the sample.

Thawed unstimulated PBMCs were stained for CD3, CD4 and CD8 and FACS-sorted into CD3+CD4+ and CD3+CD8+ populations. All 8 studied subjects were randomized to withdrawal of immunosuppression. The Qiagen DNeasy Blood and Tissue Kit was used for genomic DNA isolation. Recombination connected TRBV7-2 to TRBJ1-4; TRBD1 is a weak D gene call, 5 bases matching. The receptor's source is a human patient who received a liver transplant. After a transplant, certain T cells may trace back to the graft donor. Sequences were derived from CD4+ T cells from blood, sampled 12 months after liver transplant. The DNA sequence reads TGTGCCAGCAGCCCCGGGACGGCTAATGAAAAACTGTTTTTT. The resulting protein is CASSPGTANEKLFF.